Included here is one T cell receptor (beta chain) sequence, with context. Amplification targeted TCR beta CDR3 regions from RNA transcripts. The HTBI primer set was used in a first-round RT-PCR of the TCR CDR3. Each CDR3 protein is one row after TCRdb ran MiXCR on the multiplex PCR reads. The sample records some 800,000 distinct CDR3 sequences, about 38% being singletons. Criteria for exclusion of patients were uncontrolled infection, other autoimmune disease, pregnancy or lactation. The sample originates from a study of T cells in Graves' hyperthyroidism and ophthalmopathy. The germline V gene has CDR1 SQVTM and CDR2 ANQGSEA. The V gene end was trimmed by 4 bases and the J gene end by 1 base; junction bases not matched to a gene: 18. This CDR3 contains 18 residues.

The sample taken for sequencing was blood. The TCR comes from a man aged 18 to 35 with Graves' hyperthyroidism. This chain connects TRBV29-1 to TRBJ1-1, with 7 bases that match TRBD1. The CDR3 nucleotides are TGCAGCGTTGGCCCTATTCTAGCAATGCGGGACAGGAACACTGAAGCTTTCTTT. This translates into CSVGPILAMRDRNTEAFF.